Listed here are 13 T cell receptor beta chains from one sample, sequenced in a study of blood T cells in healthy people across ages (dated by TCRdb to the mid-2010s). Library prep was done by 5' RACE. Sequencing took place on an Illumina HiSeq 2500. A second 7 to 11 cycle PCR used a sample-barcoded 5' primer and a J-beta primer mix. In-frame beta chains were kept once TCRdb had trimmed the public reads at Q25 with fastp and called clones with MiXCR. Identical CDR3 proteins give one entry, which carries the most common genes and DNA. The sample data list about 1.1 million distinct CDR3 sequences, and around two fifths of these were observed just once. Together, the top ten hold around 13% of the sample. The sequenced material came from blood. The receptors here all came from a young man in good health.

This chain uses TRBV27 with TRBJ1-5; tentatively, D is TRBD1 (6 bases). Trimming stripped 0 bases from V and 6 bases from J, with 12 bases between. This CDR3 is built from 15 residues. Germline CDR1 reads MNHEY; CDR2 reads SMNVEV (reference sequence). This CDR3 is CASSLSPRGSQPQHF. The CDR3 nucleotides are TGTGCCAGCAGTTTATCTCCCAGGGGAAGTCAGCCCCAGCATTTT.

The chain employs TRBV7-6 and TRBJ2-2; D gene uncertain. Germline V gives CDR1 SGHVS, CDR2 FNYEAQ. CDR3 length equals 14 residues. Trimming shortened V by 1 base and J by 6 bases, and 9 bases separated the two germline ends. The CDR3 region is CASSLEVGPGELFF. The CDR3 nucleotides are TGTGCCAGCAGCTTAGAGGTCGGCCCCGGGGAGCTGTTTTTT.

The chain links TRBV9 to TRBJ1-1; no reliable D call. Germline V CDR1 and CDR2: SGDLS, YYNGEE. V was clipped by 4 bases and J by 6 bases, with 10 bases between them. This CDR3 has 12 amino acids. The CDR3 region has the DNA TGTGCCAGCAGCACGGCGGGTGCTGAAGCTTTCTTT. It yields the protein CASSTAGAEAFF.

This clonotype has a handful of counts. The chain employs TRBV20-1 and TRBJ1-1; no clear D gene. Germline CDR1 is DFQATT and CDR2 is SNEGSKA (reference sequence). Trimming removed 2 bases from V and 2 bases from J, with 12 bases in between. The CDR3 length is 14 residues. The CDR3 DNA follows: TGCAGTGCTAGATTCGGAACGGCAAACACTGAAGCTTTCTTT. It encodes CSARFGTANTEAFF.

V usage is TRBV12-3 or TRBV12-4 and J usage is TRBJ1-1; 8 bases fit TRBD1. Germline trimming cut 6 bases from V and 2 bases from J; bases unmatched to any gene: 5. CDR3 length: 14 amino acids. The CDR3 DNA reads TGTGCCAGCAGACAGGGGGATATTAACACTGAAGCTTTCTTT. Translation: CASRQGDINTEAFF.

A few counts support this clonotype. CDR3 coding DNA: TGTGCCAGCAGTTTAGGGACCCCTCGGAGGAATCAGCCCCAGCATTTT. Translated: CASSLGTPRRNQPQHF. V gene TRBV27 combines with J gene TRBJ1-5; D may be TRBD1 (5 bases). The V end lost 2 bases, the J end lost 4 bases, and 15 bases lay between the germline ends. This CDR3 has 16 amino acids. Germline V gene data show CDR1 as MNHEY and CDR2 as SMNVEV (reference sequence).

The chain links TRBV5-1 to TRBJ2-7, with D perhaps matching TRBD1 or TRBD2 (5 bases each). The CDR3 extends over 17 amino acids. V was shortened by 0 bases and J by 0 bases, with 16 bases between the two germline ends. Germline CDR1 reads SGHRS; CDR2 reads YFSETQ. This CDR3 reads CASSLAGAGQSSYEQYF. CDR3 bases: TGCGCCAGCAGCTTGGCCGGGGCAGGTCAAAGCTCCTACGAGCAGTACTTC.

The V gene is TRBV7-2, the J gene TRBJ2-4, with D possibly TRBD2 on 6 matching bases. The CDR3 has 14 amino acids. Germline CDR1 and CDR2: SGHTA and FQGNSA. V was cut by 7 bases and J by 0 bases, with 10 bases left in between. The chain's CDR3 is CASTTGLAKNIQYF. Written as DNA, the CDR3 is TGTGCCAGCACCACGGGACTAGCCAAAAACATTCAGTACTTC.

The chain joins TRBV13 to TRBJ2-3; a possible D gene is TRBD2 (6 bases). CDR3 length equals 16 residues. CDR1 and CDR2 from the germline V gene are PRHDT and FYEKMQ (reference sequence). V was shortened by 5 bases and J by 0 bases, with 15 bases between the two germline ends. CDR3 amino acids: CASSHKGLESTDTQYF. The CDR3 DNA follows: TGTGCCAGCAGCCACAAGGGACTGGAGAGCACAGATACGCAGTATTTT.

This clonotype was detected a few times. The chain joins TRBV7-9 to TRBJ1-2, with D perhaps TRBD1 (5 bases). Trimming took off 1 base at V and 6 bases at J, with 18 bases between the two ends. The CDR3 totals 16 residues. The germline CDR1 and CDR2 sequences are SEHNR and FQNEAQ (reference sequence). The CDR3 DNA follows: TGTGCCAGCAGCTTAGGTTGGGGGGAGTTGTTGGATGGCTACACCTTC. Its protein product is CASSLGWGELLDGYTF.

This rearrangement joins TRBV20-1 to TRBJ2-1, with 7 bases aligning to TRBD2. V lost 3 bases to trimming and J lost 4 bases; unmatched junction nucleotides: 9. Germline CDR1 and CDR2: DFQATT and SNEGSKA (reference sequence). The CDR3 totals 15 residues. The CDR3 DNA is TGCAGTGCTAGTCCATTGGCTAGCGGATACAATGAGCAGTTCTTC. Translating it yields CSASPLASGYNEQFF.

The chain links TRBV12-3 or TRBV12-4 to TRBJ1-1; perhaps TRBD1 as D (6 bases). This CDR3 has 12 amino acids. Trimming pared 5 bases from V and 8 bases from J, leaving 12 bases between. CDR3 amino acids: CASSTPGGEAFF. DNA of the CDR3: TGTGCCAGCAGTACTCCGGGGGGCGAAGCTTTCTTT.

The sample holds a few counts of this clonotype. This chain uses TRBV20-1 with TRBJ2-5; TRBD1 matches at 8 bases. This CDR3 region has 16 residues. Germline assignment: CDR1 DFQATT and CDR2 SNEGSKA (reference sequence). The trim removed 3 bases at V and 2 bases at J, leaving 11 bases unmatched. The CDR3 bases are TGCAGTGCTAGTATATTTAGACAGGGGATGCAAGAGACCCAGTACTTC. It is translated as CSASIFRQGMQETQYF.